Below, one T cell receptor beta chain is given with its context. The treatment denotes: some 20 received Ad26.COV2.S at low or high dose, single or two shots; several received placebo; per-sample allocation not given. The samples date from day 63 after the first vaccine or placebo injection. The sample is drawn from a study of Ad26.COV2.S vaccination and SARS-CoV-2 variants. The data were produced by immunoSEQ multiplex PCR, yet TCRdb's version contains in-frame clones alone and is incomplete. The data hold 250,000 to 300,000 clones, with about 87% observed a single time. V lost 3 bases, J lost 0 bases, and 9 bases lay in between. CDR3 size: 15 residues. Germline values: CDR1 MNHEY, CDR2 SMNVEV (reference sequence).

The V and J genes are TRBV27 and TRBJ1-3; D is uncertain. This sample comprised peripheral blood, obtained in a trial of Ad26.COV2.S vaccine versus placebo. This clonotype was obtained from a person between 18 and 60 years old who received the Ad26.COV2.S COVID-19 vaccine or a placebo. The CDR3 nucleotides are TGTGCCAGCAGTTTGCGACCGTTCTCTGGAAACACCATATATTTT. It specifies CASSLRPFSGNTIYF.